The clone carrying this T cell receptor (beta chain) was observed many times. What it recognizes is unknown. This sample is part of a study of spatial heterogeneity in lung cancer. Study at large: Alpha-chain detections were consistently fewer than beta-chain detections among the sequences. Study-wide points: Ubiquitous and regional nonsynonymous mutations were tracked by counts of ubiquitous and regional expanded TCRs, respectively. Counts of expanded alpha and beta TCRs within tumors tracked the tumor nonsynonymous mutation count.

This sample's time point: sample taken at primary tumor resection. The input material, whole RNA from tumor, nontumor lung or frozen PBMC, was sequenced unsorted. Every individual TCR cDNA molecule carried its own unique molecular identifier, which allowed correction of PCR and sequencing errors. In TCRdb, the 5' RACE reads were re-called with MiXCR into one record per CDR3 protein. In the table there are 100,000 or so distinct CDR3 sequences, 4.4% of which are singletons. The CDR3 covers 12 residues. V lost 5 bases and J 2 bases, leaving 9 bases between the germline ends. CDR1 and CDR2 from the germline V gene are SQVTM and ANQGSEA.

This clonotype was sampled from a male donor with early-stage non-small cell lung cancer. The material sequenced was lung tumor tissue, taken at surgery. The V gene is TRBV29-1, the J gene TRBJ1-2; D perhaps matches TRBD1 (6 bases). The CDR3 region has the DNA TGCAGCGTTAGGACAGACAACTATGGCTACACCTTC. Protein: CSVRTDNYGYTF.